This T cell receptor (beta chain) was identified in a study of response to subunit inactivated influenza vaccine. Broader study findings: Authors suggested each seasonal influenza vaccination recruits few new T cells.

TCRdb independently ran MiXCR on the RT-PCR reads; one entry per CDR3 protein. Here the sample spans 530,000 or so distinct CDR3 sequences, around 25% being singletons. This clonotype was seen a few times. The antigen is not known. The sequencing used CD4+ T cells sorted from PBMCs, collected around 5 days after vaccination. The receptor was isolated from a man aged 45 to 65 who received an inactivated influenza vaccine.

CDR3: CASRSTLGPNYGYTF. The CDR3 DNA reads as TGTGCCAGCAGATCCACCTTAGGACCTAACTATGGCTACACCTTC. The chain is built from TRBV6-2 or TRBV6-3 and TRBJ1-2; D remains ambiguous. Trimming left V 6 bases short and J 0 bases short, with 14 bases between. CDR1 MNHEY and CDR2 SVGEGT come from the germline V gene. The CDR3 covers 15 residues.